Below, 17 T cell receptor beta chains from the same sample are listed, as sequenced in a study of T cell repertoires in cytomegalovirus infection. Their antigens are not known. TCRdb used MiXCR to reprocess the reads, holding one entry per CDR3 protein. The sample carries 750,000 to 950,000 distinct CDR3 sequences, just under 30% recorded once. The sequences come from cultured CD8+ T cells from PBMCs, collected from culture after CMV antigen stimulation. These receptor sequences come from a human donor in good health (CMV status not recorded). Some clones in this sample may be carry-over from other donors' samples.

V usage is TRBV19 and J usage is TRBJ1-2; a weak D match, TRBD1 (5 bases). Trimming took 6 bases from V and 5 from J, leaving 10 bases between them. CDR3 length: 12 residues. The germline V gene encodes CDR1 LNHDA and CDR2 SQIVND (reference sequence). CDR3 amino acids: CASRGREYGYTF. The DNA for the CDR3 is TGTGCCAGTAGGGGACGGGAATATGGCTACACCTTC.

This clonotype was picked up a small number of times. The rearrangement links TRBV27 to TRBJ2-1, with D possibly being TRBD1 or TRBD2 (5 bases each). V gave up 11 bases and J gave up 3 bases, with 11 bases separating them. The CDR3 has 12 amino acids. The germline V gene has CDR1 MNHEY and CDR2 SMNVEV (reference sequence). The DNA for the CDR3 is TGTGCCGCAGGGAGACTCTACAATGAGCAGTTCTTC. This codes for CAAGRLYNEQFF.

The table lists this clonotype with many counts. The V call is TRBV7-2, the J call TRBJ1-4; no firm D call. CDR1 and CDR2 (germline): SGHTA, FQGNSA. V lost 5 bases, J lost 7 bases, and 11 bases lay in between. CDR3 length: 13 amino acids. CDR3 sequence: CASSLPPSEKLFF. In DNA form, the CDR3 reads TGTGCCAGCAGCCTACCCCCGAGTGAAAAACTGTTTTTT.

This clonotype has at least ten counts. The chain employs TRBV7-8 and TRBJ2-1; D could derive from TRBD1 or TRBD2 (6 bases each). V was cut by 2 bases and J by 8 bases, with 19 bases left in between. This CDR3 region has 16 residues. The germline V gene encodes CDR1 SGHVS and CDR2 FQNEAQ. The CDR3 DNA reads TGTGCCAGCAGCTTAATTGAGTTCGGGGGCGTGTATGAGCAGTTCTTC. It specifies CASSLIEFGGVYEQFF.

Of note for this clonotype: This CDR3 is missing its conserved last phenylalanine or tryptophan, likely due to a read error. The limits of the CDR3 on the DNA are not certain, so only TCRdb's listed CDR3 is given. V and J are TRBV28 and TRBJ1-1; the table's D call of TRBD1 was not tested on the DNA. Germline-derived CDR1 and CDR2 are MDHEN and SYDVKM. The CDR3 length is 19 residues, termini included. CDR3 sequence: CASSLWSGGGTGFPPGLWV.

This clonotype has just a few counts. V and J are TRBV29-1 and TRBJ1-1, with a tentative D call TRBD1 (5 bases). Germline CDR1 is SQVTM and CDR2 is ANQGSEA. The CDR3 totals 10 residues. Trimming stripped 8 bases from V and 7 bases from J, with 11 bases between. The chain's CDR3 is CSTPGREAFF. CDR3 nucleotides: TGCAGCACCCCGGGACGTGAAGCTTTCTTT.

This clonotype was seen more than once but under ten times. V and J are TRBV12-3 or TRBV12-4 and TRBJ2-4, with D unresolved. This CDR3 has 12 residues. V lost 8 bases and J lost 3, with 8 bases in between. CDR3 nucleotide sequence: TGTGCCAGCGCCATGGGCAAAAACATTCAGTACTTC. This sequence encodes CASAMGKNIQYF.

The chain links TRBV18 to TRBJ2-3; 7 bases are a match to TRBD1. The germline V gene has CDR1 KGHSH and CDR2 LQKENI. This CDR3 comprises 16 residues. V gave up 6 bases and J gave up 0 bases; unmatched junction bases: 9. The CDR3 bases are TGTGCCAGCTCTCTTCTTCCGGGACAGAGCACAGATACGCAGTATTTT. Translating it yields CASSLLPGQSTDTQYF.

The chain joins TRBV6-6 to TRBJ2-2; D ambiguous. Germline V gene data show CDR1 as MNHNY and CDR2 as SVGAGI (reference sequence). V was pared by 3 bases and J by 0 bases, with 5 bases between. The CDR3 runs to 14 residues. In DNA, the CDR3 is TGTGCCAGCAGTTATTTGTCGAACACCGGGGAGCTGTTTTTT. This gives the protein CASSYLSNTGELFF.

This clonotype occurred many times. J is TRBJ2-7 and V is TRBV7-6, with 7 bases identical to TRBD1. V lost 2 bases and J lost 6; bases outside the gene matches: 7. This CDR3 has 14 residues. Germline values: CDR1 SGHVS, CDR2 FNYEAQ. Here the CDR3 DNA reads TGTGCCAGCAGCTTAAACAACAGGGGATCCGAGCAGTACTTC. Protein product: CASSLNNRGSEQYF.

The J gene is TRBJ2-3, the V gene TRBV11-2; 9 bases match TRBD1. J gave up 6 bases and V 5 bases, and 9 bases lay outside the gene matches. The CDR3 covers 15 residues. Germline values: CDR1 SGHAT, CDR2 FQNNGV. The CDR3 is CASSPWTGERDTQYF. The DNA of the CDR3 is TGTGCCAGCAGCCCTTGGACAGGGGAGAGGGATACGCAGTATTTT.

The CDR3 region has the DNA TGTGCCAGCAGCCAAGAGTCCGGGCAAGAGACCCAGTACTTC. Protein product: CASSQESGQETQYF. The chain recombines TRBV14 with TRBJ2-5; no definite D call. V lost 0 bases and J 2 bases, leaving 7 bases between the germline ends. Germline V gene sequence: CDR1 SGHDN, CDR2 FVKESK. The CDR3 runs 14 residues.

The CDR3, as DNA: TGTGCCAGCAGCATCACACAGGACTCTGGGGCCAACGTCCTGACTTTC. Translation gives CASSITQDSGANVLTF. The chain joins TRBV7-9 to TRBJ2-6; the D gene is possibly TRBD1 (5 bases). Germline CDR1 SEHNR, CDR2 FQNEAQ (reference sequence). The CDR3 consists of 16 residues. Trimming cost V 5 bases and J 0 bases, with 11 bases left between them.

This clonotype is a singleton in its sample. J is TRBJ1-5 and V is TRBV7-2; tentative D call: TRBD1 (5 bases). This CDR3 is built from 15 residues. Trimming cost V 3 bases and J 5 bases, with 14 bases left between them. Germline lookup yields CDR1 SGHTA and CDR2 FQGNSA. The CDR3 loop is CASSFFRGAHQPQHF. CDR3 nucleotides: TGTGCCAGCAGCTTCTTCCGTGGGGCCCATCAGCCCCAGCATTTT.

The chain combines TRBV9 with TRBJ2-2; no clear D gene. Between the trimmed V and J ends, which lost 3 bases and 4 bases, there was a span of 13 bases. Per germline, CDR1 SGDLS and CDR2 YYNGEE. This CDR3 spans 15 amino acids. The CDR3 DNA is TGTGCCAGCAGCGCGCAGGCTGGGGTCACCGGGGAGCTGTTTTTT. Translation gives CASSAQAGVTGELFF. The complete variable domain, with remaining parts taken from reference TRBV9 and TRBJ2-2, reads DSGVTQTPKHLITATGQRVTLRCSPRSGDLSVYWYQQSLDQGLQFLIQYYNGEERAKGNILERFSAQQFPDLHSELNLSSLELGDSALYFCASSAQAGVTGELFFGEGSRLTVL.

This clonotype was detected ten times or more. Written as DNA, the CDR3 is TGTGCCAGCAGCTTAGATCGGGGCGGGGGACTAGCGTCCTACGAGCAGTACTTC. The encoded protein is CASSLDRGGGLASYEQYF. The V and J genes are TRBV7-6 and TRBJ2-7; 10 bases map to TRBD2. V lost 1 base to trimming and J lost 1 base; unmatched junction nucleotides: 10. The germline gives CDR1 SGHVS, CDR2 FNYEAQ. CDR3 size: 18 residues.

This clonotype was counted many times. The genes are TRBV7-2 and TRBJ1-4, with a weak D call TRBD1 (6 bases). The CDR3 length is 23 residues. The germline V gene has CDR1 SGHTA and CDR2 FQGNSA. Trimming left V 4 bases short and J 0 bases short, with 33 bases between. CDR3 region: CASSSIPGQGLTPHLATNEKLFF. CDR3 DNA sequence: TGTGCCAGCAGCTCAATACCGGGACAAGGGCTAACACCACACCTTGCAACTAATGAAAAACTGTTTTTT.